Listed below are T cell receptor beta chains from one sample, sequenced in a study of T-cell reconstitution after alpha-beta-depleted transplantation in children. TCRdb re-called the PCR reads with MiXCR, one entry per CDR3 protein. The data show over 550,000 distinct CDR3 sequences, under 12% seen once. The material was PBMCs from the stem cell graft donor, obtained from the stem cell graft. These receptors were taken from a human donor who donated a stem cell graft to a child with acute myeloid leukemia. Each CDR3 is given with its conserved first and last residue. The D gene is left open where the match is weak. Size tells how often a clone was seen (once, few, many) or the class of an expanded clone, and some rows leave it out.

few TRBJ2-4 TRBV28 . TGTGCCAGCAGCTTATCGACAGGTTTGAACATTCAGTACTTC CASSLSTGLNIQYF
. TRBJ2-5 TRBV29-1 . TGCAGCGTTGGAACTGGGAGTTTAGGAGAGACCCAGTACTTC CSVGTGSLGETQYF
many TRBJ2-5 TRBV20-1 . TGCAGTGCTAGAATAGCGTCGGCGGGGATGCAAGAGACCCAGTACTTC CSARIASAGMQETQYF
many TRBJ2-1 TRBV15 . TGTGCCACCAGCAGAGATCGGCCTACTTCCTACAATGAGCAGTTCTTC CATSRDRPTSYNEQFF
few TRBJ2-5 TRBV5-1 . TGCGCCAGCAGCTTGGAAACGTTACAAGAGACCCAGTACTTC CASSLETLQETQYF
. TRBJ2-1 TRBV25-1 TRBD1 TGTGCCACCGGGACAGGGGGCACTGAGCAGTTCTTC CATGTGGTEQFF
. TRBJ2-5 TRBV29-1 . TGCAGCGTCCGGGACCACACCCAAGAGACCCAGTACTTC CSVRDHTQETQYF
few TRBJ2-7 TRBV2 . TGTGCCAGCAGGGGTGCTTCCTACGAGCAGTACTTC CASRGASYEQYF
few TRBJ2-1 TRBV4-3 . TGCGCCAGCAGCCGAAAAATAGGGCGCCTTTACAATGAGCAGTTCTTC CASSRKIGRLYNEQFF
. TRBJ2-7 TRBV6-2/TRBV6-3 . TGTGCCAGCAACCCTTCCGGGGTGTCCTACGAGCAGTACTTC CASNPSGVSYEQYF
few TRBJ2-7 TRBV6-5 . TGTGCCAGCAGTTACTCCGGGGTCGGTGACGAGCAGTACTTC CASSYSGVGDEQYF
few TRBJ2-5 TRBV30 . TGTGCCTGGAGTGCTCTGAGCGGAATTCAAGAGACCCAGTACTTC CAWSALSGIQETQYF
many TRBJ2-2 TRBV6-2/TRBV6-3 . TGTGCCAGCAGGAACGGGGCATCTTTGGGCACCGGGGAGCTGTTTTTT CASRNGASLGTGELFF
. TRBJ2-7 TRBV5-1 TRBD2 TGCGCCAGCAGCTTGCTAGCGGAGGGCTACGAGCAGTACTTC CASSLLAEGYEQYF
many TRBJ2-7 TRBV5-1 . TGCGCCAGCAGCCTAGGGGCCTCCTACGAGCAGTACTTC CASSLGASYEQYF
few TRBJ2-3 TRBV20-1 TRBD2 TGCAGTGCTAGTCAATTCGGGAGGAACGCAGATACGCAGTATTTT CSASQFGRNADTQYF
. TRBJ2-7 TRBV28 TRBD2 TGTGCCAGCCCCCCAGCGGGAGGATCCTACGAGCAGTACTTC CASPPAGGSYEQYF
many TRBJ2-3 TRBV20-1 . TGCAGTGCTAGAGGGCGGACTATCACAGATACGCAGTATTTT CSARGRTITDTQYF
few TRBJ1-1 TRBV18 . TGTGCCAGCTCACCTGCTCCCGGGCGGACTGAAGCTTTCTTT CASSPAPGRTEAFF
many TRBJ2-7 TRBV10-3 . TGTGCCATCAGAAGAGCCGGGAACGAGCAGTACTTC CAIRRAGNEQYF
many TRBJ2-1 TRBV24-1 TRBD2 TGTGCCACCAGTGATCGGACTAGGGATGAGCAGTTCTTC CATSDRTRDEQFF
many TRBJ2-3 TRBV20-1 . TGCAGTGCTAGAACCGGGATTACAGATACGCAGTATTTT CSARTGITDTQYF
. TRBJ2-1 TRBV6-2/TRBV6-3 . TGTGCCAGCAGTGTCCAGTGGAATGAGCAGTTCTTC CASSVQWNEQFF
few TRBJ1-1 TRBV2 TRBD1 TGTGCCAGCAGTGAGACAGGGGGCGTGAACACTGAAGCTTTCTTT CASSETGGVNTEAFF
few TRBJ2-5 TRBV2 . TGTGCCAGCAGTACGGCTCCCGACGCACGAGAGACCCAGTACTTC CASSTAPDARETQYF
few TRBJ2-7 TRBV2 TRBD2 TGTGCCAGCAGTGAAGCGCTACTAGCGGGAGCCTACGAGCAGTACTTC CASSEALLAGAYEQYF
. TRBJ2-1 TRBV25-1 . TGTGCCAGCAGTGACTTGACCTCGACCGAGTCACCATCCTACAATGAGCAGTTCTTC CASSDLTSTESPSYNEQFF
few TRBJ2-5 TRBV7-9 TRBD1 TGTGCCAGCAGCAAATTCCGGGACAGGCAAGATCGAGAGACCCAGTACTTC CASSKFRDRQDRETQYF
few TRBJ2-1 TRBV7-2 . TGTGCCAGCAGCTTAAAGGACTACCATGAGCAGTTCTTC CASSLKDYHEQFF
few TRBJ2-2 TRBV9 TRBD1 TGTGCCAGCAGCAAGAGGGAATTGGGACAGGGGAAGCTGTTTTTT CASSKRELGQGKLFF
many TRBJ2-2 TRBV6-5 . TGTGCCAGCCCACGGACATTGGGGGACACCGGGGAGCTGTTTTTT CASPRTLGDTGELFF
. TRBJ2-4 TRBV6-1 TRBD1 TGTGCCAGCAGTCAAAGGAGGACAGGGGTGGCCAAAAACATTCAGTACTTC CASSQRRTGVAKNIQYF
. TRBJ2-5 TRBV7-9 TRBD1 TGTGCCAGCAGCTTAAGGGACAGGGAGACCCAGTACTTC CASSLRDRETQYF
many TRBJ1-5 TRBV4-2 . TGTGCCAGCAGCCCTAAATCGGTAGGGGCCGGCAATCAGCCCCAGCATTTT CASSPKSVGAGNQPQHF
many TRBJ2-2 TRBV5-6 . TGTGCCAGCACCCCCTACATAGGAACCGGGGAGCTGTTTTTT CASTPYIGTGELFF
. TRBJ1-5 TRBV30 . TGTGCCTGGAGTATCGATAGCAATCAGCCCCAGCATTTT CAWSIDSNQPQHF
. TRBJ1-5 TRBV7-2 . TGTGCCAGCAGCCAGAGCAGGCGAAATCAGCCCCAGCATTTT CASSQSRRNQPQHF
many TRBJ2-4 TRBV21-1 . TGTGCCAGCAGGGGGCCCGGAAACATTCAGTACTTC CASRGPGNIQYF